Included here is one TCR beta chain sequence, with context. The sample comes from a study of identifying expanded T cells in peripheral blood. The CDR3 extends over 14 amino acids. CDR1 and CDR2 from the germline V gene are SNHLY and FYNNEI. V lost 5 bases, J lost 2 bases, and 12 bases lay in between. The protocol was immunoSEQ multiplex PCR, while the TCRdb copy is restricted to in-frame clones and leaves out a portion. This table holds 100,000 to 150,000 clones, roughly 82% found once. This receptor was identified in a person aged 18 to 70 in good health. The sample consisted of blood. The chain carries TRBV2 and TRBJ1-1; maybe TRBD1 (5 bases). CDR3 region: CASSRQGVNTEAFF. Written as DNA, the CDR3 is TGTGCCAGCAGTAGGCAGGGAGTAAACACTGAAGCTTTCTTT.